Listed here is a single T cell receptor (beta chain). No antigen is known for it. The data are from a study of T-cell memory formation after mild COVID-19. About the study: Largely donor-specific TCR clusters were found. Study conclusions and caveats: Contracting clones from day 15 to 85 had balanced CD4/CD8; later expanders favoured CD4+.

This CDR3 has 15 amino acids. Deletions cut 0 bases from V and 1 base from J, with 7 bases between. Germline V gene sequence: CDR1 MGHRA, CDR2 YSYEKL. TCRdb recomputed calls from the 5' RACE reads with MiXCR, one row per CDR3 protein. The repertoire holds some 490,000 distinct CDR3 sequences, with 18% as singletons. This TCR came from an adult woman who had mild COVID-19 (a few samples of this study predate the infection). Cell type and time point are not known. V gene TRBV4-1 combines with J gene TRBJ1-5; D not certain. Input material: PBMCs or a T cell subset sorted from them (not recorded which). This CDR3 is CASSQEWESNQPQHF. The CDR3 bases are TGCGCCAGCAGCCAAGAATGGGAGAGCAATCAGCCCCAGCATTTT.